The next 30 T cell receptor beta chains were all read from a single sample in a study of regulatory T cells in long-lasting Graves disease. Assembly of TCR beta libraries relied on iRepertoire HTBI primers together with Arm-PCR of CDR3 regions. TCRdb re-derived calls from the multiplex PCR reads in MiXCR, one entry per CDR3 protein. In the table there are hundreds of thousands of distinct CDR3 sequences, roughly 15% of which are singletons. This sample's time point: newly diagnosed GD, antithyroid drugs for less than 3 months. PBMC-extracted RNA yielded the TCR library. These data also featured in a second study, about T cells in Graves' hyperthyroidism and ophthalmopathy.

The source was peripheral blood mononuclear cells (PBMCs), collected at new diagnosis, from a patient treated with antithyroid drugs. These receptors were obtained from a woman in her thirties or forties with Graves disease.

This clonotype was counted many times. The chain employs TRBV2 and TRBJ1-5, with TRBD1 identical over 7 bases. Germline V gene sequence: CDR1 SNHLY, CDR2 FYNNEI. V shed 3 bases and J 11 bases; nucleotides not matched to a gene: 10. CDR3 length: 14 amino acids. The CDR3 region is CASSDLNRGAAQHF. The CDR3 coding sequence is TGTGCCAGCAGTGACTTAAACAGGGGCGCGGCCCAGCATTTT.

This clonotype was counted many times. CDR3 DNA sequence: TGTGCCAGCAGCCCCGACACTGAAGCTTTCTTT. Translating gives CASSPDTEAFF. The chain couples TRBV12-3 or TRBV12-4 to TRBJ1-1, with D uncertain. CDR3 size: 11 residues. The V and J ends lost 6 bases and 3 bases respectively, with 5 bases between them.

This clonotype was seen a handful of times. This chain connects TRBV24-1 to TRBJ1-5, with D perhaps matching TRBD1 (6 bases). The CDR3 extends over 14 amino acids. Germline V lookup: CDR1 KGHDR, CDR2 SFDVKD. Trimming pared 7 bases from V and 4 bases from J, leaving 13 bases between. CDR3: CATRNRARNQPQHF. DNA for the CDR3: TGTGCCACCAGAAACAGGGCTCGAAATCAGCCCCAGCATTTT.

A remark on this clonotype: A far larger clone lies a single base away; this is likely a read error. The CDR3 ends on some other residue instead of the conserved phenylalanine or tryptophan, so this is likely a read error. This chain links TRBV10-3 with TRBJ1-1; D remains unclear. CDR3 length: 15 amino acids. Germline V lookup: CDR1 ENHRY, CDR2 SYGVKD. For the CDR3, the DNA is TGTGCCAGCAGTTTTAGGGCAGCCGGTGGCACTGAAGCTTTCATT. Encoded protein: CASSFRAAGGTEAFI.

This clonotype was counted many times. The chain has TRBV6-1 and TRBJ2-7; TRBD2 aligns across 9 bases. This CDR3 spans 13 amino acids. V lost 7 bases and J lost 4; bases outside the gene matches: 5. CDR1 and CDR2 from the germline V gene are MNHNS and SASEGT. Here the CDR3 DNA reads TGTGCCAGCAAGCGGGAGGCCATTTACGAGCAGTACTTC. It encodes CASKREAIYEQYF.

This chain's CDR3 is CASSSPRGPYEQYF. Here the CDR3 DNA reads TGCGCCAGCAGCTCGCCAAGGGGGCCCTACGAGCAGTACTTC. The chain combines TRBV5-1 with TRBJ2-7; TRBD1 matches 7 bases. J gave up 2 bases and V 3 bases, and 5 bases lay outside the gene matches. Per the germline V gene, CDR1 is SGHRS and CDR2 is YFSETQ. This CDR3 spans 14 amino acids.

This clonotype was seen repeatedly, ten times or more. The chain recombines TRBV2 with TRBJ2-5, with D perhaps given as TRBD1 or TRBD2 (6 bases each). V gave up 6 bases and J gave up 4 bases, with 12 bases separating them. Per germline, CDR1 SNHLY and CDR2 FYNNEI. The CDR3 covers 13 residues. DNA for the CDR3: TGTGCCAGCAGCTCACAGGGAGGAGAGACCCAGTACTTC. As protein: CASSSQGGETQYF.

The chain carries TRBV9 and TRBJ2-5; 7 positions match TRBD2. This CDR3 comprises 15 residues. The germline CDR1 and CDR2 sequences are SGDLS and YYNGEE. The V and J ends lost 1 base and 4 bases, in that order; junction bases with no gene match: 7. The CDR3 spells CASSVNSGGGETQYF. The CDR3 coding sequence is TGTGCCAGCAGCGTAAACTCGGGGGGTGGAGAGACCCAGTACTTC.

CDR3 nucleotides: TGCAGTGCTAGAGTGCGGGAAATATCACCCCTCCACTTT. Encoded protein: CSARVREISPLHF. V is TRBV20-1 and J is TRBJ1-6; D unclear. Germline values: CDR1 DFQATT, CDR2 SNEGSKA (reference sequence). V was trimmed by 1 base and J by 10 bases, leaving 11 bases between them. The CDR3 sequence is 13 residues long.

This clonotype has just a few counts. The V and J genes are TRBV5-1 and TRBJ2-1, with 14 bases fitting TRBD2. The V segment lost 4 bases and the J segment 8 bases; nucleotides outside the gene matches: 8. Germline-derived CDR1 and CDR2 are SGHRS and YFSETQ. The CDR3 consists of 16 residues. The CDR3 DNA sequence: TGCGCCAGCAGCCCCCGTGAGGGACTAGCGGGAGATGAGCAGTTCTTC. Its translation is CASSPREGLAGDEQFF.

In its sample, this clonotype was seen a few times. The V call is TRBV28, the J call TRBJ2-7; TRBD1 is a possible D gene (7 bases). CDR1 is MDHEN and CDR2 is SYDVKM in the germline V gene. CDR3 size: 14 residues. Trimming left V 5 bases short and J 5 bases short, with 16 bases between. Written as DNA, the CDR3 is TGTGCCAGCAGTCCCTATACAGGGGAGGACGAGCAGTACTTC. Translating gives CASSPYTGEDEQYF.

This clonotype showed up just a few times. J is TRBJ2-3 and V is TRBV20-1, with TRBD1 matching over 12 bases. Trimming cost V 3 bases and J 4 bases; bases outside gene matches: 2. The CDR3 consists of 14 residues. The germline gives CDR1 DFQATT, CDR2 SNEGSKA (reference sequence). CDR3 bases: TGCAGTGCTAGGGGACAGGGGGCACCAGATACGCAGTATTTT. Translated, it gives CSARGQGAPDTQYF.

This clonotype was counted ten times or more. The chain links TRBV30 to TRBJ1-2, with D possibly TRBD1 on 6 matching bases. The ends were cut back, 4 bases at V and 6 bases at J, with 18 bases in the middle. The CDR3 contains 14 residues. Germline V lookup: CDR1 GTSNPN, CDR2 SVGIG (reference sequence). The CDR3 loop reads CAWTVGRGGHGYTF. The CDR3 DNA reads as TGTGCCTGGACCGTGGGCAGGGGTGGCCATGGCTACACCTTC.

Many counts were recorded for this clonotype. The chain recombines TRBV20-1 with TRBJ2-5; TRBD2 agrees at 8 bases. This CDR3 is 16 amino acids long. J gave up 7 bases and V 6 bases, and 19 bases lay outside the gene matches. Germline loops: CDR1 DFQATT, CDR2 SNEGSKA (reference sequence). In DNA, the CDR3 is TGCAGTGCCCCCCTTGGCGTAGCGGGGCTCCGGGGGACCCAGTACTTC. The encoded protein is CSAPLGVAGLRGTQYF.

CDR3 sequence: CASRPTGPEQFF. DNA of the CDR3: TGTGCCAGCAGACCCACAGGGCCTGAGCAGTTCTTC. V and J are TRBV28 and TRBJ2-1, with TRBD1 as a possible D gene (6 bases). The CDR3 consists of 12 residues. V was trimmed by 6 bases and J by 9 bases, leaving 12 bases between them. Looked up from germline, CDR1 is MDHEN and CDR2 is SYDVKM. Full variable domain (missing parts from reference TRBV28 and TRBJ2-1): DVKVTQSSRYLVKRTGEKVFLECVQDMDHENMFWYRQDPGLGLRLIYFSYDVKMKEKGDIPEGYSVSREKKERFSLILESASTNQTSMYLCASRPTGPEQFFGPGTRLTVL.

The chain couples TRBV4-1 to TRBJ1-5, with a possible D match to TRBD1 (6 bases). The germline V gene encodes CDR1 MGHRA and CDR2 YSYEKL. The CDR3 consists of 15 residues. V shed 2 bases and J shed 6 bases, with 14 bases lying between them. The CDR3 here is CASSQYRDTSQPQHF. For the CDR3, the DNA is TGCGCCAGCAGCCAATACCGGGACACCAGTCAGCCCCAGCATTTT.

This clonotype was detected ten times or more. The genes are TRBV20-1 and TRBJ1-1, with TRBD1 matching over 8 bases. Per the germline V gene, CDR1 is DFQATT and CDR2 is SNEGSKA (reference sequence). The CDR3 totals 16 residues. Trimming at V came to 0 bases and at J to 6 bases, leaving 12 bases not matched to a gene. The CDR3 DNA follows: TGCAGTGCTAGAGATCTCGGCTCCCGGGGACAGGCTGAAGCTTTCTTT. It encodes CSARDLGSRGQAEAFF.

At least ten counts were recorded for this clonotype. In DNA form, the CDR3 reads TGCGCCAGCAGCGTAGGGACTATCCAAGAGACCCAGTACTTC. This gives the protein CASSVGTIQETQYF. The chain employs TRBV5-1 and TRBJ2-5; 7 bases align to TRBD2. This CDR3 spans 14 amino acids. The V and J ends lost 4 bases and 1 base, in that order; junction bases with no gene match: 4. Looked up from germline, CDR1 is SGHRS and CDR2 is YFSETQ.

This clonotype has at least ten counts. The chain couples TRBV12-3 or TRBV12-4 to TRBJ2-3; D call uncertain. The CDR3 is 13 residues long. The V and J ends lost 5 bases and 7 bases respectively, with 13 bases between them. Here the CDR3 DNA reads TGTGCCAGCAGTCCACCCGACGGATATACGCAGTATTTT. Translation gives CASSPPDGYTQYF.

This chain uses TRBV7-9 with TRBJ1-2; D call uncertain. Germline lookup yields CDR1 SEHNR and CDR2 FQNEAQ (reference sequence). This CDR3 is 12 amino acids long. V lost 5 bases, J lost 8 bases, and 12 bases lay in between. CDR3 in DNA: TGTGCCAGCAGCCCGCTCCTTATAGGCTACACCTTC. Translation: CASSPLLIGYTF.

This clonotype was picked up many times. The rearrangement joins TRBV30 to TRBJ2-7; D ambiguous. This CDR3 has 12 residues. Germline V CDR1 and CDR2: GTSNPN, SVGIG (reference sequence). Trimming pared 0 bases from V and 4 bases from J, leaving 7 bases between. The CDR3 loop is CAWSVSWYEQYF. As DNA, the CDR3 is TGTGCCTGGAGTGTATCATGGTACGAGCAGTACTTC.

This clonotype was seen at least ten times. At one end the junction does not follow the germline gene, possibly because of a read error. The chain joins TRBV28 to TRBJ2-7; 13 bases map to TRBD2. Per the germline V gene, CDR1 is MDHEN and CDR2 is SYDVKM. This CDR3 contains 19 residues. CDR3: CASNSLWQPGTSGRDDQYF. CDR3 DNA: TGTGCCAGCAACTCCCTTTGGCAGCCGGGAACTAGCGGGAGGGACGATCAGTACTTC.

This clonotype was seen a handful of times. The chain recombines TRBV20-1 with TRBJ1-6; 7 bases map to TRBD1. The CDR3 is 14 residues long. After removal of 3 bases from V and 5 bases from J, the junction contained 4 bases not matched to a gene. The germline V gene has CDR1 DFQATT and CDR2 SNEGSKA (reference sequence). The CDR3 here is CSARAGTDNSPLHF. DNA for the CDR3: TGCAGTGCTAGGGCCGGGACAGATAATTCACCCCTCCACTTT.

With respect to this clonotype: A much more abundant neighbour one base away suggests this may be a read error. J is TRBJ2-1 and V is TRBV27; D may match TRBD1 or TRBD2 (5 bases each). There are 15 residues in the CDR3. Germline V lookup: CDR1 MNHEY, CDR2 SMNVEV (reference sequence). CDR3 bases: TGTGCCAGCAGTTTGTTTGGGGGAATTGGCAATAAGCAGTTCTTC. Amino acid sequence: CASSLFGGIGNKQFF.

The chain is built from TRBV30 and TRBJ2-3, with D possibly matching TRBD1 (5 bases). CDR1 is GTSNPN, CDR2 SVGIG, per germline (reference sequence). CDR3 length: 13 amino acids. Trimming cost V 3 bases and J 3 bases, with 10 bases left between them. The CDR3 is CAWRQDGTDTQYF. The CDR3, as DNA: TGTGCCTGGAGACAGGACGGGACAGATACGCAGTATTTT.

This clonotype was found many times. The chain carries TRBV28 and TRBJ2-2; D may be TRBD1 or TRBD2 (5 bases each). V was pared by 7 bases and J by 3 bases, with 15 bases between. CDR1 and CDR2 from the germline V gene are MDHEN and SYDVKM. This CDR3 spans 15 amino acids. In DNA, the CDR3 is TGTGCCAGCATCGAGGGGCGGGCCCACACCGGGGAGCTGTTTTTT. Translating gives CASIEGRAHTGELFF.

This chain connects TRBV19 to TRBJ2-5; possibly TRBD1 for D (5 bases). The CDR3 is 14 residues long. CDR1 LNHDA and CDR2 SQIVND come from the germline V gene (reference sequence). Trimming took 4 bases from V and 9 from J, leaving 18 bases between them. CDR3 DNA: TGTGCCAGTAGTACCCACGTGGCTCAAGGGGCCCAGTACTTC. This codes for CASSTHVAQGAQYF.

Ten or more counts support this clonotype. V and J are TRBV27 and TRBJ1-6; the match to TRBD1 covers 9 bases. Germline CDR1 reads MNHEY; CDR2 reads SMNVEV (reference sequence). The J segment lost 7 bases and the V segment lost 7 bases, leaving 5 bases of the junction unmatched. CDR3 length equals 14 residues. CDR3 protein: CASTPTGGNSPLHF. Here the CDR3 DNA reads TGTGCCAGCACCCCGACAGGGGGAAATTCACCCCTCCACTTT.

The chain is built from TRBV5-1 and TRBJ2-2; 7 bases match TRBD1. The CDR3 length is 21 residues. J was trimmed by 3 bases and V by 3 bases; bases with no gene match: 23. Germline CDR1 reads SGHRS; CDR2 reads YFSETQ. The DNA of the CDR3 is TGCGCCAGCAGCTACTGGCCCGGACAGGCAAAGCATACGCGGGACACCGGGGAGCTGTTTTTT. Encoded protein: CASSYWPGQAKHTRDTGELFF.

This clonotype was recorded at least ten times. V usage is TRBV7-3 and J usage is TRBJ2-1; 11 positions agree with TRBD2. CDR1 SGHTA and CDR2 FQGTGA come from the germline V gene. V shed 0 bases and J 7 bases; nucleotides not matched to a gene: 8. CDR3 length equals 17 residues. This chain's CDR3 is CASSLTPTSGILNEQFF. The DNA of the CDR3 is TGTGCCAGCAGCTTAACGCCGACTAGCGGGATCTTGAATGAGCAGTTCTTC.